This T cell receptor beta chain came from a study of blood T cell repertoires in COVID-19. For the study at large: Whether acute or convalescent, the COVID-19 samples came from the United States, Italy and Spain. T cells, B-cell-depleted T cells, or PBMCs supplied cDNA or gDNA.

The germline V gene has CDR1 SGHVS and CDR2 FQNEAQ. The V and J ends lost 4 bases and 2 bases respectively, with 8 bases between them. The CDR3 is 13 residues long. This clone was detected once. Original processing methods: The assay estimated nucleated cells by amplifying reference gene primers. Sequencing used immunoSEQ multiplex PCR; TCRdb keeps in-frame clones, though not all of them. The V and J calls and clone size come from that table; D and trimming were worked out from the DNA. The table lists around 67,000 clones, over 80% of them singletons, with 6.5% to 8.5% in the top ten. The source of this sequence is a man aged 45-60 years with active COVID-19. The source material was peripheral blood. The V call is TRBV7-8, the J call TRBJ1-1, with D unresolved. The CDR3, as DNA: TGTGCCAGCAGCTCTTGGGCTAACACTGAAGCTTTCTTT. This encodes CASSSWANTEAFF.